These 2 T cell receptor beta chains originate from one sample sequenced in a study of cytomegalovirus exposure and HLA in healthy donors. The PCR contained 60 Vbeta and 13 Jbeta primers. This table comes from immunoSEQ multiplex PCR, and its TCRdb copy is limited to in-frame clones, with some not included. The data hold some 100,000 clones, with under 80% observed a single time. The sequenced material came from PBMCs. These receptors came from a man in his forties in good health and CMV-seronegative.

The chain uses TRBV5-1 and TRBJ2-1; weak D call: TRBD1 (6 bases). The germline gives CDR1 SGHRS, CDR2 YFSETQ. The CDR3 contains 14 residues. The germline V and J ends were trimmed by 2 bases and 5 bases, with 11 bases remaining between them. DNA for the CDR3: TGCGCCAGCAGCTTACAGGGAACCAACAATGAGCAGTTCTTC. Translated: CASSLQGTNNEQFF.

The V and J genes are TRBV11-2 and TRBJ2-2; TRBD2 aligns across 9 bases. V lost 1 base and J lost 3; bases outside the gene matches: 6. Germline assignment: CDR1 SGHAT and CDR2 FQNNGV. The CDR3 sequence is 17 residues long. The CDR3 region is CASSLAGGGVYTGELFF. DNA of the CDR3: TGTGCCAGCAGCTTAGCCGGCGGGGGGGTCTACACCGGGGAGCTGTTTTTT.